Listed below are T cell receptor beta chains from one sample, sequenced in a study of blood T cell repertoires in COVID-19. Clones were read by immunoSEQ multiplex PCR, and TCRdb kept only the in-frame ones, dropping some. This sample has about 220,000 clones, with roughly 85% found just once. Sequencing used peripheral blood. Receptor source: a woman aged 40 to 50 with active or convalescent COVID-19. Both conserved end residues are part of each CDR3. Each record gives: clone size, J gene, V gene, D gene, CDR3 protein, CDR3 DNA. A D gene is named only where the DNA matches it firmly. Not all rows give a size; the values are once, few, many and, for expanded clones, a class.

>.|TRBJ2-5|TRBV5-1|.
CASSLGTNQETQYF
TGCGCCAGCAGCTTGGGGACAAACCAAGAGACCCAGTACTTC
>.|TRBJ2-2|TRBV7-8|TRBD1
CASSLGRPGQGKNTGELFF
TGTGCCAGCAGCTTAGGTAGACCGGGACAGGGGAAGAACACCGGGGAGCTGTTTTTT
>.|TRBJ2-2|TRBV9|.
CASSSRYTGELFF
TGTGCCAGCAGCTCCCGTTACACCGGGGAGCTGTTTTTT
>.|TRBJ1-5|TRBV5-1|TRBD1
CASSLWGTGSLESNQPQHF
TGCGCCAGCAGCTTGTGGGGGACAGGGAGTTTGGAAAGCAATCAGCCCCAGCATTTT
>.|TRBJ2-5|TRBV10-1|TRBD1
CASSAGGAGTQYF
TGCGCCAGCAGTGCAGGGGGCGCGGGGACCCAGTACTTC
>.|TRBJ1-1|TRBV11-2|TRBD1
CASGQGQGLKNTEAFF
TGTGCCAGCGGGCAGGGACAGGGTTTAAAGAACACTGAAGCTTTCTTT
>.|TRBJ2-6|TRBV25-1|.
CASSTGNSGANVLTF
TGTGCCAGCAGTACAGGGAACTCTGGGGCCAACGTCCTGACTTTC
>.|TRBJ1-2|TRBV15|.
CATSRDSVNYGYTF
TGTGCCACCAGCAGAGATTCGGTGAACTATGGCTACACCTTC
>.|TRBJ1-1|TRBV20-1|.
CSAREEVEAFF
TGCAGTGCTAGAGAGGAGGTCGAAGCTTTCTTT
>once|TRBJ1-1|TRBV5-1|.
CASSETAMNTEAFF
TGCGCCAGCAGCGAGACAGCTATGAACACTGAAGCTTTCTTT
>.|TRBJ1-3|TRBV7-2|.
CASSLAGPFGNTIYF
TGTGCCAGCAGCTTAGCGGGGCCGTTCGGAAACACCATATATTTT
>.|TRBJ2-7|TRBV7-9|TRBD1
CASSSPGQGGYEQYF
TGTGCCAGCAGCTCCCCGGGACAGGGGGGCTACGAGCAGTACTTC
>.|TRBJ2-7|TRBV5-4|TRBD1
CASSSDMGQAREQYF
TGTGCCAGCAGCTCGGACATGGGACAGGCGAGGGAGCAGTACTTC
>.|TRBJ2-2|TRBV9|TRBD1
CASSVQKGAAPLKLFF
TGTGCCAGCAGCGTACAGAAGGGGGCGGCACCGCTCAAGCTGTTTTTT
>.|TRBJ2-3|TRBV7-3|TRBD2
CASSLIPGLAGEDTQYF
TGTGCCAGCAGCTTAATACCGGGACTAGCGGGGGAGGATACGCAGTATTTT
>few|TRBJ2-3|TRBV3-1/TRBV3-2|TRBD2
CASSVQGRTSGPPSTDTQYF
TGTGCCAGCAGCGTCCAGGGGAGGACTAGCGGGCCTCCTAGCACAGATACGCAGTATTTT
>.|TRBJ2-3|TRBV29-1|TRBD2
CSVASGLHTDTQYF
TGCAGCGTTGCTAGCGGATTACACACAGATACGCAGTATTTT
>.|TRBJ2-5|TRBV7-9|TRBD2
CASRHLAGGPLETQYF
TGTGCCAGCAGGCATCTAGCGGGGGGGCCCCTGGAGACCCAGTACTTC
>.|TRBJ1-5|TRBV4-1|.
CASSQETESFSNQPQHF
TGCGCCAGCAGCCAAGAGACAGAAAGTTTTAGCAATCAGCCCCAGCATTTT
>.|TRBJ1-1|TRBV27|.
CASSSDVGGIEAFF
TGTGCCAGCAGTTCGGACGTCGGGGGGATCGAAGCTTTCTTT
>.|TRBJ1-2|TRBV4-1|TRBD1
CASSQPAEGAKGYTF
TGCGCCAGCAGCCAACCAGCAGAGGGGGCGAAAGGCTACACCTTC
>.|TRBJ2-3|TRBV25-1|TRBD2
CASSTSGRARTDTQYF
TGTGCCAGCAGTACCTCGGGGAGGGCTCGCACAGATACGCAGTATTTT
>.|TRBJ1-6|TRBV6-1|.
CASSEFGGRGNSPLHF
TGTGCCAGCAGTGAGTTTGGGGGCCGAGGTAATTCACCCCTCCACTTT
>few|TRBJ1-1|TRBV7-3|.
CASSLSGDTEAFF
TGTGCCAGCAGCTTAAGCGGTGACACTGAAGCTTTCTTT
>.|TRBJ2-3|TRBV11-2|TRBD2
CASSTGLAGHSTDTQYF
TGTGCCAGCAGCACCGGACTAGCGGGGCATAGCACAGATACGCAGTATTTT
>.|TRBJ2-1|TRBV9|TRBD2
CASSVEAGGNGNEQFF
TGTGCCAGCAGCGTAGAGGCGGGAGGGAATGGAAATGAGCAGTTCTTC
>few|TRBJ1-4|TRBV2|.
CASSEGAGYNEKLFF
TGTGCCAGCAGTGAAGGGGCAGGGTATAATGAAAAACTGTTTTTT
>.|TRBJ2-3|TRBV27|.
CASNLRGPTVTDTQYF
TGTGCCAGCAACCTAAGGGGCCCGACCGTCACAGATACGCAGTATTTT
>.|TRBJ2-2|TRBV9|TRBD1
CASSQDRLTGELFF
TGTGCCAGCAGCCAGGACAGGCTCACCGGGGAGCTGTTTTTT
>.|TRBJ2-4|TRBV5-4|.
CASSFRGKVKNIQYF
TGTGCCAGCAGCTTCAGGGGTAAGGTCAAAAACATTCAGTACTTC
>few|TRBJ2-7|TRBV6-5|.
CASSSGRWSEQYF
TGTGCCAGCAGTTCTGGCCGATGGTCCGAGCAGTACTTC
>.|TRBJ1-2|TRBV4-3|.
CASSQDSYGYTF
TGCGCCAGCAGCCAAGACAGCTATGGCTACACCTTC
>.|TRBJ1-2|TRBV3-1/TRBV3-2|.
CASSQARGYYTF
TGTGCCAGCAGCCAAGCCCGAGGGTACTACACCTTC
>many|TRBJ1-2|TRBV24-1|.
CATSDGGRRYGYTF
TGTGCCACCAGTGACGGGGGACGGCGCTATGGCTACACCTTC
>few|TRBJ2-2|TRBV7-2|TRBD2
CASRRSSGSFSRTGELFF
TGTGCCAGCAGGAGATCTAGCGGCTCCTTTTCGCGCACCGGGGAGCTGTTTTTT
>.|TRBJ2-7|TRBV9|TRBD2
CASSVGLAGHEQYF
TGTGCCAGCAGCGTAGGGCTAGCGGGCCACGAGCAGTACTTC
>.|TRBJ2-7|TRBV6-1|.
CASSAGGAAASYEQYF
TGTGCCAGCAGTGCAGGAGGAGCTGCTGCCTCCTACGAGCAGTACTTC
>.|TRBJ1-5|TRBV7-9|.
CASSLNVGVRQPQHF
TGTGCCAGCAGCTTAAATGTAGGGGTGAGGCAGCCCCAGCATTTT
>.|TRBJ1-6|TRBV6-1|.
CASSEGFTLHF
TGTGCCAGCAGTGAAGGTTTCACCCTCCACTTT